One sample yielded the 15 T cell receptor beta chains listed below, sequenced in a study of T cell responses to AZD1222 COVID-19 vaccine. Clones were read by immunoSEQ multiplex PCR, and TCRdb kept only the in-frame ones, dropping some. The sample holds roughly 170,000 clones, 90% seen once. Sequenced here: peripheral blood, sampled on day 0 of AZD1222 vaccination. Source of these receptors: an adult in good health.

The chain combines TRBV9 with TRBJ2-3, with 7 positions matching TRBD1. CDR3 size: 14 residues. CDR1 and CDR2 (germline): SGDLS, YYNGEE. V shed 3 bases and J 5 bases; nucleotides not matched to a gene: 6. CDR3 DNA sequence: TGTGCCAGCAGCGCCGGGACAGTGCGAGATACGCAGTATTTT. It encodes CASSAGTVRDTQYF.

This chain uses TRBV19 with TRBJ2-2; 9 bases line up with TRBD2. The CDR3 is made up of 14 amino acids. Germline values: CDR1 LNHDA, CDR2 SQIVND (reference sequence). V lost 5 bases to trimming and J lost 6 bases; unmatched junction nucleotides: 4. The DNA for the CDR3 is TGTGCCAGTAGTGAGGCGGGGGGGTCCGGGGAGCTGTTTTTT. Amino acid sequence: CASSEAGGSGELFF.

The chain carries TRBV12-3 or TRBV12-4 and TRBJ1-2; no reliable D call. Trimming cost V 9 bases and J 8 bases, with 19 bases left between them. The CDR3 is made up of 13 amino acids. The CDR3 DNA reads as TGTGCCAGTTCCACAGATACTTTAGGGGGCTACACCTTC. Amino acids: CASSTDTLGGYTF.

The chain carries TRBV7-3 and TRBJ2-1, with 11 bases lining up with TRBD1. The CDR3 is 15 amino acids. Germline V CDR1 and CDR2: SGHTA, FQGTGA. The V segment lost 5 bases and the J segment 8 bases; nucleotides outside the gene matches: 8. The CDR3 protein is CASSQDRGRFDEQFF. The CDR3 nucleotides read TGTGCCAGCAGCCAGGACAGGGGGCGCTTCGATGAGCAGTTCTTC.

The CDR3 spells CASSLGSSPGLAGPRRVPETQYF. DNA of the CDR3: TGTGCCAGCAGTTTAGGGTCCTCTCCCGGACTAGCGGGGCCGCGGCGGGTCCCAGAGACCCAGTACTTC. This chain connects TRBV27 to TRBJ2-5, with 12 bases matching TRBD2. Germline assignment: CDR1 MNHEY and CDR2 SMNVEV (reference sequence). The V gene end was trimmed by 2 bases and the J gene end by 4 bases; junction bases not matched to a gene: 26. This CDR3 contains 23 residues.

This clone has just one count. Other nucleotide sequences in the sample specify the same CDR3. The V call is TRBV6-2 or TRBV6-3, the J call TRBJ1-5; D possibly corresponds to TRBD1 (6 bases). The CDR3 is 14 residues long. V gave up 6 bases and J gave up 2 bases, with 11 bases separating them. In germline, CDR1 is MNHEY, CDR2 SVGEGT. The CDR3 here is CASSLPGGNQPQHF. Here the CDR3 DNA reads TGTGCCAGCAGCCTACCAGGGGGCAATCAGCCCCAGCATTTT.

The chain has TRBV24-1 and TRBJ1-2; 7 bases are a match to TRBD1. Per germline, CDR1 KGHDR and CDR2 SFDVKD. The CDR3 spans 13 residues. V shed 3 bases and J 7 bases; nucleotides not matched to a gene: 4. CDR3 nucleotides: TGTGCCACCAGTGATCAGACAGGGAGTGGCTACACCTTC. Protein sequence: CATSDQTGSGYTF.

This clone was seen a single time. The rearrangement uses TRBV5-4 and TRBJ1-2; weak D call: TRBD1 (6 bases). V was cut by 3 bases and J by 8 bases, with 14 bases left in between. The CDR3 is 13 amino acids. CDR1 SGHNT and CDR2 YYREEE come from the germline V gene (reference sequence). The CDR3 loop is CASSSTTGQGYTF. Here the CDR3 DNA reads TGTGCCAGCAGCTCCACCACAGGGCAGGGCTACACCTTC.

This chain connects TRBV6-6 to TRBJ1-2, with 7 nucleotides matching TRBD1. The CDR3 contains 11 residues. J gave up 7 bases and V 11 bases, and 7 bases lay outside the gene matches. Per the germline V gene, CDR1 is MNHNY and CDR2 is SVGAGI (reference sequence). In nucleotides, the CDR3 is TGTGCCTCTAGACAGGGAGTTGGCTACACCTTC. The encoded protein is CASRQGVGYTF.

The chain employs TRBV3-1 (or the pseudogene TRBV3-2) and TRBJ2-5; D is possibly TRBD2 (5 bases). The V gene's germline CDR1 is LGHDT and CDR2 YNNKEL (reference sequence). The V and J ends lost 3 bases and 8 bases respectively, with 10 bases between them. The CDR3 is 12 amino acids. CDR3 amino acids: CASSHAGETQYF. CDR3 nucleotides: TGTGCCAGCAGCCATGCCGGGGAAACCCAGTACTTC.

The chain combines TRBV30 with TRBJ2-2, with TRBD2 matching over 11 bases. Per germline, CDR1 GTSNPN and CDR2 SVGIG (reference sequence). The CDR3 sequence is 15 residues long. J gave up 9 bases and V 8 bases, and 14 bases lay outside the gene matches. CDR3 nucleotides: TGTGCCCAAGTCGGTAGCGGGGGGGCCTCTAGGGAGCTGTTTTTT. It codes for CAQVGSGGASRELFF. Complete variable domain (other parts from reference TRBV30 and TRBJ2-2): SQTIHQWPATLVQPVGSPLSLECTVEGTSNPNLYWYRQAAGRGLQLLFYSVGIGQISSEVPQNLSASRPQDRQFILSSKKLLLSDSGFYLCAQVGSGGASRELFFGEGSRLTVL.

This chain connects TRBV6-2 or TRBV6-3 to TRBJ2-1, with 10 bases lining up with TRBD1. The V segment lost 5 bases and the J segment 9 bases; nucleotides outside the gene matches: 10. CDR3 length equals 15 residues. Germline V gene sequence: CDR1 MNHEY, CDR2 SVGEGT. The CDR3 sequence: CASSPPGQGSTEQFF. The CDR3, as DNA: TGTGCCAGCAGTCCACCGGGACAGGGGTCTACTGAGCAGTTCTTC.

V gene TRBV5-1 combines with J gene TRBJ2-4; TRBD1 matches 7 bases. Germline V gives CDR1 SGHRS, CDR2 YFSETQ. This CDR3 is 13 amino acids long. Unmatched junction bases numbered 6, after V lost 5 bases and J lost 7 bases. CDR3 region: CASRGQQGNIQYF. The CDR3 DNA sequence: TGCGCCAGCAGGGGCCAACAGGGGAACATTCAGTACTTC. The full variable domain, completed using reference TRBV5-1 and TRBJ2-4, is KAGVTQTPRYLIKTRGQQVTLSCSPISGHRSVSWYQQTPGQGLQFLFEYFSETQRNKGNFPGRFSGRQFSNSRSEMNVSTLELGDSALYLCASRGQQGNIQYFGAGTRLSVL.

V gene TRBV10-2 combines with J gene TRBJ2-2, with TRBD1 matching over 7 bases. In germline, CDR1 is WSHSY, CDR2 SAAADI. This CDR3 has 14 amino acids. V shed 6 bases, J shed 7 bases, and the junction held 8 bases outside the gene matches. The CDR3, as DNA: TGCGCCAGCAGAGACAGGGATGGTTACGGGGAGCTGTTTTTT. It codes for CASRDRDGYGELFF.

This chain joins TRBV13 and TRBJ2-1; the D is unclear. The germline CDR1 and CDR2 sequences are PRHDT and FYEKMQ (reference sequence). This CDR3 spans 15 amino acids. Trimming removed 2 bases at V and 5 bases at J, with 13 bases between. The CDR3 sequence is CASSLRTPPNNEQFF. The CDR3 DNA is TGTGCCAGCAGCTTAAGGACCCCGCCCAACAATGAGCAGTTCTTC.